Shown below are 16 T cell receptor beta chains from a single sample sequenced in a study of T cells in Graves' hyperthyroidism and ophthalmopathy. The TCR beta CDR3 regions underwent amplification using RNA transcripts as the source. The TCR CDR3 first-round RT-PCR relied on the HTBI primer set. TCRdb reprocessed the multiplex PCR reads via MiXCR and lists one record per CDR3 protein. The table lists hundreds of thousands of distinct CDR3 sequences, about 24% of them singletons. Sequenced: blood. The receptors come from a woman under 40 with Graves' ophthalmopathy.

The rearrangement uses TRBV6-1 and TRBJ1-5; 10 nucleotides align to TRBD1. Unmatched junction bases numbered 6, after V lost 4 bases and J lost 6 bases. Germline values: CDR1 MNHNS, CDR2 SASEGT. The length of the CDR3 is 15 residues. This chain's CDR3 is CASSAGTGDGQPQHF. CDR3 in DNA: TGTGCCAGCAGTGCAGGGACAGGGGATGGTCAGCCCCAGCATTTT.

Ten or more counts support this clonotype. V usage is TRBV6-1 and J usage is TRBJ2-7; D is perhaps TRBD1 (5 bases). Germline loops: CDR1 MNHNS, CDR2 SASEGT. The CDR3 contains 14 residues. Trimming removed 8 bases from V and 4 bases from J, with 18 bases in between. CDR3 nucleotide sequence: TGTGCCAGCCCCACAGGCCCTCCTAGATACGAGCAGTACTTC. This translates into CASPTGPPRYEQYF.

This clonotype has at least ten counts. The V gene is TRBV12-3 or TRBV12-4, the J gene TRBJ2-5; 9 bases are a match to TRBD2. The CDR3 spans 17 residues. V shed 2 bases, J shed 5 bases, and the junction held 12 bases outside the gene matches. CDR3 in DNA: TGTGCCAGCAGTTTACGGCTAGCGGGGCTCACCGGGGAGACCCAGTACTTC. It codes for CASSLRLAGLTGETQYF.

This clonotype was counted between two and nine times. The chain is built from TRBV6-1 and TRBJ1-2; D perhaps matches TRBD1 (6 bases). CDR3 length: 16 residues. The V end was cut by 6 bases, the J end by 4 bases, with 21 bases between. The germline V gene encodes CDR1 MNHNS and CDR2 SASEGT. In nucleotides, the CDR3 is TGTGCCAGCAGGACAGACAGGTGGGGTGGTGGCTATGGCTACACCTTC. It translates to CASRTDRWGGGYGYTF.

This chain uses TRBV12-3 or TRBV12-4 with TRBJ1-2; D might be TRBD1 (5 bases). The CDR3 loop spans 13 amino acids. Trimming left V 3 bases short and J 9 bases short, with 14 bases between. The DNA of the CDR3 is TGTGCCAGCAGTTTCGACAAGGGGAGCCGCTACACCTTC. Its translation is CASSFDKGSRYTF.

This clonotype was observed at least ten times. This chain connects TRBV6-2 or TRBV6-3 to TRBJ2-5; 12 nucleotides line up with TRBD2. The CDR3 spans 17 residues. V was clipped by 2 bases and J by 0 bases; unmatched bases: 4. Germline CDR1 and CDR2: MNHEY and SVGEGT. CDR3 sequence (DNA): TGTGCCAGCAGTTACGGGACTAGCGGGCCGTACCAAGAGACCCAGTACTTC. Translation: CASSYGTSGPYQETQYF.

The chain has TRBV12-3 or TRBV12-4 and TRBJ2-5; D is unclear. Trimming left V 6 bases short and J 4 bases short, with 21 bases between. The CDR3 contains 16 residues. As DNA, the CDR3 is TGTGCCAGCAGCCCAACATCGCACCCCCAAGTAGAGACCCAGTACTTC. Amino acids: CASSPTSHPQVETQYF.

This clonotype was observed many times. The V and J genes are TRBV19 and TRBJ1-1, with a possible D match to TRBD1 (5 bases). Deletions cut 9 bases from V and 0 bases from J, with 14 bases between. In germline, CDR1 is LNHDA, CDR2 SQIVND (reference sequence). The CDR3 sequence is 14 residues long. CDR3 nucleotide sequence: TGTGCCAGCGTAAAGGGACGGTTGAACACTGAAGCTTTCTTT. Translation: CASVKGRLNTEAFF.

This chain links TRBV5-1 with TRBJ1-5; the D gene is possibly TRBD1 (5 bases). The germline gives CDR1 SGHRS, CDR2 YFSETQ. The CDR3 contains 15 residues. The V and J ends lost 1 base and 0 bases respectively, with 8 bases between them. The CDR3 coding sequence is TGCGCCAGCAGCTTGTTCACAGGTAGCAATCAGCCCCAGCATTTT. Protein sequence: CASSLFTGSNQPQHF.

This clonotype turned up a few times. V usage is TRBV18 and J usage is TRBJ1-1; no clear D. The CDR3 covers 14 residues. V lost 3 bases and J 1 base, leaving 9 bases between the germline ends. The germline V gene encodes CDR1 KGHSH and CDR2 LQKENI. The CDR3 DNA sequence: TGTGCCAGCTCACCTCCGGTCGAGAACACTGAAGCTTTCTTT. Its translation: CASSPPVENTEAFF. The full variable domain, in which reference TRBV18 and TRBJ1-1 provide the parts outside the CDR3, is NAGVMQNPRHLVRRRGQEARLRCSPMKGHSHVYWYRQLPEEGLKFMVYLQKENIIDESGMPKERFSAEFPKEGPSILRIQQVVRGDSAAYFCASSPPVENTEAFFGQGTRLTVV.

The CDR3 DNA is TGCAGTGCTAGAGGGGCTAGCGGGAGGAGGCACGAGCAGTACTTC. Its translation is CSARGASGRRHEQYF. The V call is TRBV20-1, the J call TRBJ2-7; 11 bases are shared with TRBD2. Per the germline V gene, CDR1 is DFQATT and CDR2 is SNEGSKA (reference sequence). The J segment lost 5 bases and the V segment lost 1 base, leaving 7 bases of the junction unmatched. The CDR3 runs 15 residues.

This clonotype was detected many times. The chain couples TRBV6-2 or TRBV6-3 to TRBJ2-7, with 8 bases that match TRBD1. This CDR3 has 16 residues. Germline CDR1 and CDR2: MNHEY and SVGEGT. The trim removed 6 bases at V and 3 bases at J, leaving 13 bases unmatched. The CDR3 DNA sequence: TGTGCCAGCAGCCCCGACAGGGGCTCCCTTCACTACGAGCAGTACTTC. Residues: CASSPDRGSLHYEQYF.

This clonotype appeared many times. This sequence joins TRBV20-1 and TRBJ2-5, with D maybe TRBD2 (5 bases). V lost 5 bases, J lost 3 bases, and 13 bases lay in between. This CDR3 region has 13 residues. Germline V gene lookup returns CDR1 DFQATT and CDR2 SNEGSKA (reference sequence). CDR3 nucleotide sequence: TGCAGTGCTCGGGAACTAACCGAAGAGACCCAGTACTTC. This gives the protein CSARELTEETQYF.

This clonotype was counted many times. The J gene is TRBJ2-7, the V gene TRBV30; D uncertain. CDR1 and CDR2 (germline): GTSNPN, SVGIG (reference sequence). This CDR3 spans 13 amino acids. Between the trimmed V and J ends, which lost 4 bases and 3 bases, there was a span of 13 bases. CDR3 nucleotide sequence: TGTGCCTGGACGCGAAAGGTCGTCTACGAGCAGTACTTC. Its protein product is CAWTRKVVYEQYF.

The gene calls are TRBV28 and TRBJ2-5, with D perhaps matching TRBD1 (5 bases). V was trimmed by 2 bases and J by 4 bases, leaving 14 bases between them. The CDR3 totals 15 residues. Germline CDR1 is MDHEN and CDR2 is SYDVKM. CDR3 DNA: TGTGCCAGCAGTTTAAGGGCAGGGAACCGAGAGACCCAGTACTTC. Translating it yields CASSLRAGNRETQYF.

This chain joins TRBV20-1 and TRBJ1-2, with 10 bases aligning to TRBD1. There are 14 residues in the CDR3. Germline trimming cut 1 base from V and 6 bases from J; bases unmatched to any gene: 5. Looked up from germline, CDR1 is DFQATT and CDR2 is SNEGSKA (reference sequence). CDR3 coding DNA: TGCAGTGCTAGAGGTGACAGGGGGCGGAATGGCTACACCTTC. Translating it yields CSARGDRGRNGYTF.